This note documents a single T cell receptor (beta chain) sequence. The CDR3 runs 14 residues. V gave up 5 bases and J gave up 8 bases, with 15 bases separating them. Germline-derived CDR1 and CDR2 are LNHDA and SQIVND (reference sequence). Replicate PCRs from sorted subsets contained approximately 190 ng DNA, which is tens of thousands of T cell genomes. TCRdb's copy holds only in-frame clones and misses some; the assay was immunoSEQ multiplex PCR. The table lists just over 95,000 clones, about two thirds of them singletons. The source of the sample is a study of shared clonotypes between healthy human individuals.

This receptor was obtained from a man aged 25 to 40 in good health. The V call is TRBV19, the J call TRBJ1-4; D possibly corresponds to TRBD1 (5 bases). The specimen was memory CD8+ T cells sorted from blood. Noted subset: CD45RO+ cells pooled with CCR7-negative TemRA cells. This chain's CDR3 is CASSPGTQPEKLFF. The CDR3 DNA is TGTGCCAGTAGTCCCGGGACCCAGCCGGAAAAACTGTTTTTT.